This T cell receptor beta chain was recorded in a study of beta chain features in type 1 diabetes. Study context: The patient and healthy donor groups were comparable for age, gender and cell yields. Study findings and constraints: Whatever favoring of shorter templates PCR might show would apply equally to patients and controls. VDJ junctions sequenced from type 1 diabetes patients showed fewer insertions and more deletions.

Sorting with CD45RO/CCR7/CD25/CD127/CD95/CD27 yielded naive, central memory, regulatory and stem-like memory CD4+ cells. In the case of this clone: The target antigen is unknown.

V lost 6 bases and J lost 4; bases outside the gene matches: 5. The germline V gene has CDR1 MDHEN and CDR2 SYDVKM. This CDR3 spans 13 amino acids. Of the isolated RNA, all was reverse transcribed, and so the sequenced material was expressed TCRB transcripts. Sequenced by immunoSEQ multiplex PCR; TCRdb stores in-frame clones only, minus some. The sample holds roughly 350,000 clones, 9.5% to 12% seen once. This receptor was identified in a woman aged 25 to 45 in good health. V usage is TRBV28 and J usage is TRBJ1-1, with TRBD1 matching over 7 bases. The sequenced sample was naive CD4+ T cells from blood. The CDR3 DNA is TGTGCCAGCAGGGGACCAGGGGGCACTGAAGCTTTCTTT. As protein: CASRGPGGTEAFF.